This TCR beta chain was captured in a study of cytomegalovirus exposure and HLA in healthy donors. Study-wide background: Caucasian-associated ancestry cluster membership applied to 75% to 85% of some 400 genotyped donors. Overall study results and limits: A few chains linked to CMV were shown in vitro to be specific for CMV antigens. The classifier reportedly diagnosed cytomegalovirus status with high sensitivity and specificity.

The germline V gene has CDR1 SQVTM and CDR2 ANQGSEA. Trimming left V 7 bases short and J 0 bases short, with 10 bases between. The CDR3 is 13 amino acids. The study ran its PCR with 60 Vbeta and 13 Jbeta primers. Measured with immunoSEQ multiplex PCR; TCRdb has only the in-frame clones, and not every one. The sample has 95,000 to 150,000 clones; approximately 72% are singletons. Worth noting for this clone: Its antigen is unknown.

The chain links TRBV29-1 to TRBJ2-1, with unresolved D. The sequence derives from a woman in her 40s in good health and CMV-seropositive. The material sequenced was PBMCs. CDR3 sequence: CSASLLSYNEQFF. Written as DNA, the CDR3 is TGCAGCGCTTCTCTACTCTCCTACAATGAGCAGTTCTTC.